This section outlines one T cell receptor (beta chain) sequence together with its context. The data derive from a study of blood T cell repertoires in COVID-19. Clones were read by immunoSEQ multiplex PCR, and TCRdb kept only the in-frame ones, dropping some. Among 200,000 to 250,000 clones, over 75% were seen once, and the ten largest hold about 2%. This CDR3 has 15 residues. Trimming removed 2 bases from V and 3 bases from J; junction bases left unmatched: 3. CDR1 and CDR2 (germline): LGHDT, YNNKEL (reference sequence). Specimen: peripheral blood. This sequence was found in a young man who had recovered from COVID-19. The gene calls are TRBV3-1 (or the pseudogene TRBV3-2) and TRBJ2-2; 7 bases align to TRBD1. CDR3 bases: TGTGCCAGCAGCCAAATAACAGGGGACACCGGGGAGCTGTTTTTT. The encoded protein is CASSQITGDTGELFF.